One sample yielded the 17 T cell receptor beta chains listed below, sequenced in a study of technical replicates of blood from a handful of donors (dated by TCRdb to about 2017). Libraries were made using the immunoSEQ multiplex PCR assay. TCRdb took this table from immuneACCESS and kept in-frame rearrangements with V and J called. Such tables lack part of the clones; where checked against another copy, unresolved V genes explain under half of the gap, and the rest is unexplained. The sample table records approximately 82,000 clones; 75% to 95% of these occur just once. 0.27% of the sample belongs to the ten largest clones. Sequencing was carried out using T cells isolated from PBMCs. The receptor set was obtained from a human donor in good health.

The CDR3 is CAISDLQRGYNEQFF. In nucleotides, the CDR3 is TGTGCCATCAGTGACCTCCAGCGGGGGTACAATGAGCAGTTCTTC. The V and J genes are TRBV10-3 and TRBJ2-1; 8 positions agree with TRBD2. The CDR3 covers 15 residues. CDR1 ENHRY and CDR2 SYGVKD come from the germline V gene. V dropped 3 bases and J dropped 4; count of bases not matched to a gene: 5.

J is TRBJ2-7 and V is TRBV19, with D perhaps matching TRBD1 (6 bases). The germline CDR1 and CDR2 sequences are LNHDA and SQIVND (reference sequence). The CDR3 is 16 amino acids. V lost 5 bases and J 0 bases, leaving 17 bases between the germline ends. CDR3 sequence: CASSDAPGTNSYEQYF. The DNA for the CDR3 is TGTGCCAGTAGTGACGCCCCCGGGACAAACTCCTACGAGCAGTACTTC.

The chain couples TRBV7-9 to TRBJ2-3; D ambiguous. Looked up from germline, CDR1 is SEHNR and CDR2 is FQNEAQ (reference sequence). The V end lost 4 bases, the J end lost 4 bases, and 3 bases lay between the germline ends. The CDR3 is made up of 11 amino acids. The CDR3, as DNA: TGTGCCAGCAGCTCTTCAGATACGCAGTATTTT. Amino acid sequence: CASSSSDTQYF.

V usage is TRBV7-2 and J usage is TRBJ2-7; the D is unclear. Deletions cut 6 bases from V and 0 bases from J, with 12 bases between. CDR1 and CDR2 (germline): SGHTA, FQGNSA. This CDR3 comprises 14 residues. DNA for the CDR3: TGTGCCAGCAGACAGATCCTCTCCTCCTACGAGCAGTACTTC. It is translated as CASRQILSSYEQYF.

The chain employs TRBV30 and TRBJ1-6; TRBD1 agrees at 9 bases. The CDR3 has 15 amino acids. CDR1 is GTSNPN and CDR2 is SVGIG in the germline V gene (reference sequence). With 1 base clipped from V and 7 bases from J, the junction kept 5 bases outside the gene matches. DNA of the CDR3: TGTGCCTGGAGTGGCGGGACAGGGTACAATTCACCCCTCCACTTT. Translated: CAWSGGTGYNSPLHF.

The rearrangement uses TRBV19 and TRBJ1-4; TRBD1 agrees at 8 bases. Trimming took 5 bases from V and 8 from J; bases not matched to a gene: 10. Germline values: CDR1 LNHDA, CDR2 SQIVND (reference sequence). This CDR3 contains 15 residues. The CDR3 loop is CASSPDRGPSEKLFF. The CDR3 bases are TGTGCCAGTAGTCCCGACAGGGGACCCAGCGAAAAACTGTTTTTT.

The CDR3 DNA reads as TGTGCCAGCAGCTTACCGTCTCGGGGGGGTCGAGAGCAGTTCTTC. As protein: CASSLPSRGGREQFF. The V call is TRBV7-9, the J call TRBJ2-1; 8 bases fit TRBD2. Germline assignment: CDR1 SEHNR and CDR2 FQNEAQ (reference sequence). With 2 bases clipped from V and 10 bases from J, the junction kept 10 bases outside the gene matches. The length of the CDR3 is 15 residues.

This chain joins TRBV15 and TRBJ2-1; TRBD2 aligns across 11 bases. Germline loops: CDR1 LNHNV, CDR2 YYDKDF (reference sequence). J lost 2 bases, V lost 5 bases, and 5 bases had no gene match. The CDR3 spans 16 residues. CDR3 sequence (DNA): TGTGCCACCAGCGCTCGGGGACTAGCGGCCTACAATGAGCAGTTCTTC. Translation gives CATSARGLAAYNEQFF.

The rearrangement links TRBV7-9 to TRBJ2-7; TRBD2 matches at 13 bases. With 3 bases clipped from V and 5 bases from J, the junction kept 7 bases outside the gene matches. Looked up from germline, CDR1 is SEHNR and CDR2 is FQNEAQ (reference sequence). This CDR3 region has 16 residues. In DNA form, the CDR3 reads TGTGCCAGCAGCTTGCTAGGACTAGCGGGAGCGAACGAGCAGTACTTC. It specifies CASSLLGLAGANEQYF.

The chain uses TRBV5-1 and TRBJ2-1; TRBD2 is a possible D gene (6 bases). The germline gives CDR1 SGHRS, CDR2 YFSETQ. Trimming stripped 5 bases from V and 5 bases from J, with 17 bases between. The CDR3 loop spans 15 amino acids. This CDR3 reads CASRAFVGGDNEQFF. The CDR3 DNA is TGCGCCAGCAGAGCTTTTGTCGGGGGAGACAATGAGCAGTTCTTC. The whole variable domain, filled in from reference TRBV5-1 and TRBJ2-1, reads KAGVTQTPRYLIKTRGQQVTLSCSPISGHRSVSWYQQTPGQGLQFLFEYFSETQRNKGNFPGRFSGRQFSNSRSEMNVSTLELGDSALYLCASRAFVGGDNEQFFGPGTRLTVL.

V usage is TRBV2 and J usage is TRBJ2-1; perhaps TRBD2 as D (5 bases). From germline, CDR1 is SNHLY and CDR2 FYNNEI. Trimming left V 6 bases short and J 4 bases short, with 13 bases between. The length of the CDR3 is 14 residues. Here the CDR3 reads CASRGSGSYNEQFF. In DNA form, the CDR3 reads TGTGCCAGCAGGGGGAGCGGTTCTTACAATGAGCAGTTCTTC.

The rearrangement uses TRBV9 and TRBJ2-3; the match to TRBD2 covers 9 bases. V lost 3 bases, J lost 2 bases, and 10 bases stayed unmatched. CDR1 and CDR2 (germline): SGDLS, YYNGEE. The CDR3 runs 17 residues. The CDR3 DNA reads as TGTGCCAGCAGCGAAAATATAGCGGGAGATTACACAGATACGCAGTATTTT. Its protein product is CASSENIAGDYTDTQYF. The whole variable domain, filled in from reference TRBV9 and TRBJ2-3, reads DSGVTQTPKHLITATGQRVTLRCSPRSGDLSVYWYQQSLDQGLQFLIQYYNGEERAKGNILERFSAQQFPDLHSELNLSSLELGDSALYFCASSENIAGDYTDTQYFGPGTRLTVL.

This chain's CDR3 is CASSLDHSSTDTQYF. The DNA of the CDR3 is TGTGCCAGCAGCTTAGACCACAGCAGCACAGATACGCAGTATTTT. The chain links TRBV7-6 to TRBJ2-3; D is undetermined. Deletions cut 1 base from V and 0 bases from J, with 8 bases between. This CDR3 contains 15 residues. Per the germline V gene, CDR1 is SGHVS and CDR2 is FNYEAQ. The whole variable domain, filled in from reference TRBV7-6 and TRBJ2-3, reads GAGVSQSPRYKVTKRGQDVALRCDPISGHVSLYWYRQALGQGPEFLTYFNYEAQQDKSGLPNDRFSAERPEGSISTLTIQRTEQRDSAMYRCASSLDHSSTDTQYFGPGTRLTVL.

V gene TRBV28 combines with J gene TRBJ1-2; D is uncertain. CDR3 length equals 14 residues. V was pared by 4 bases and J by 8 bases, with 17 bases between. The germline gives CDR1 MDHEN, CDR2 SYDVKM. In nucleotides, the CDR3 is TGTGCCAGCAGTTCTCTATCGTCTCCTAACGGCTACACCTTC. Encoded protein: CASSSLSSPNGYTF.

The rearrangement uses TRBV7-9 and TRBJ1-5; possibly TRBD1 for D (5 bases). The germline V gene encodes CDR1 SEHNR and CDR2 FQNEAQ (reference sequence). V was pared by 5 bases and J by 0 bases, with 8 bases between. The CDR3 is made up of 14 amino acids. This chain's CDR3 is CASSQGYSNQPQHF. The DNA of the CDR3 is TGTGCCAGCAGCCAGGGATATAGCAATCAGCCCCAGCATTTT.

The chain joins TRBV19 to TRBJ1-5; D is uncertain. Per the germline V gene, CDR1 is LNHDA and CDR2 is SQIVND (reference sequence). CDR3 size: 13 residues. Trimming shortened V by 1 base and J by 6 bases, and 7 bases separated the two germline ends. CDR3 protein: CASSIGSGQPQHF. The CDR3 DNA follows: TGTGCCAGTAGTATAGGCAGTGGTCAGCCCCAGCATTTT.

The chain couples TRBV25-1 to TRBJ2-1; D is undetermined. Germline CDR1 reads MGHDK; CDR2 reads SYGVNS. V lost 5 bases, J lost 7 bases, and 12 bases lay in between. This CDR3 has 13 residues. The CDR3 loop is CASSPISGNEQFF. CDR3 coding DNA: TGTGCCAGCAGTCCCATTTCGGGTAATGAGCAGTTCTTC.